This T cell receptor beta chain is from a study of cytomegalovirus exposure and HLA in healthy donors. Use of 60 Vbeta and 13 Jbeta primers characterized the PCR. Assay: immunoSEQ multiplex PCR; the TCRdb copy retains only in-frame clones and omits some. The sample has some 120,000 clones; 65% to 80% are singletons. From germline, CDR1 is WNHNN and CDR2 SYGVQD (reference sequence). Unmatched junction bases numbered 2, after V lost 3 bases and J lost 2 bases. The CDR3 contains 15 residues. Sequences were obtained from PBMCs. The chain couples TRBV10-1 to TRBJ2-7; TRBD2 matches 12 bases. This TCR was sampled from a man aged 30 to 39 in good health and CMV-seropositive. CDR3 region: CASSELAGGAYEQYF. The CDR3 DNA reads as TGCGCCAGCAGTGAACTAGCGGGGGGTGCCTACGAGCAGTACTTC.